The 3 T cell receptor beta chains reported below all come from one sample, sequenced in a study of Tregs in tolerant kidney transplant recipients. Only in-frame clones appear in the TCRdb table, and some are missing; sequencing was by immunoSEQ multiplex PCR. This repertoire includes under 40,000 clones. The source material was CD8+ T cells from blood, sampled before the transplant. These TCRs come from a human donor who received a combined kidney and bone marrow transplant.

The DNA read from the CDR3 is TGTGCCTGGAGTGAGTACGTAGCGACCTTTACCTACGAG. It is translated as CAWSEYVATFTYE. The CDR3 in full is CAWSEYVATFTYEQYF. V is TRBV30 and J is TRBJ2-7; tentative D call: TRBD2 (5 bases). Read coverage stops 3 residues before the CDR3 terminus; the germline J gene supplies the remainder. This CDR3 has 16 residues. Trimming removed 1 base at V and 2 bases at J, with 18 bases between. Germline CDR1 GTSNPN, CDR2 SVGIG (reference sequence). The full variable domain, rest sourced from reference TRBV30 and TRBJ2-7, is SQTIHQWPATLVQPVGSPLSLECTVEGTSNPNLYWYRQAAGRGLQLLFYSVGIGQISSEVPQNLSASRPQDRQFILSSKKLLLSDSGFYLCAWSEYVATFTYEQYFGPGTRLTVT.

Remarks on this clone: The CDR3 extends 3 residues past the end of the read, so its final part is completed from the germline J gene. The chain uses TRBV5-1 and TRBJ2-1, with D possibly being TRBD2 (5 bases). The V gene's germline CDR1 is SGHRS and CDR2 YFSETQ. The CDR3 is 17 residues long. Trimming left V 0 bases short and J 0 bases short, with 13 bases between. CDR3 residues: CASSLESGQPSYNEQFF. CDR3 DNA, as far as it was read: TGCGCCAGCAGCTTGGAGAGCGGTCAACCCTCCTACAATGAG.

Notes on this clone: The read ends 3 residues early relative to the CDR3; the germline J gene fills the gap. This chain joins TRBV10-3 and TRBJ1-1, with a possible D match to TRBD1 (6 bases). The CDR3 sequence is 14 residues long. The germline V gene encodes CDR1 ENHRY and CDR2 SYGVKD. V was pared by 2 bases and J by 5 bases, with 12 bases between. CDR3 DNA, as far as it was read: TGTGCCATCAGTGAGATAGGGGGGGATACTGAA. Its protein is CAISEIGGDTE. The CDR3 in its entirety is CAISEIGGDTEAFF.